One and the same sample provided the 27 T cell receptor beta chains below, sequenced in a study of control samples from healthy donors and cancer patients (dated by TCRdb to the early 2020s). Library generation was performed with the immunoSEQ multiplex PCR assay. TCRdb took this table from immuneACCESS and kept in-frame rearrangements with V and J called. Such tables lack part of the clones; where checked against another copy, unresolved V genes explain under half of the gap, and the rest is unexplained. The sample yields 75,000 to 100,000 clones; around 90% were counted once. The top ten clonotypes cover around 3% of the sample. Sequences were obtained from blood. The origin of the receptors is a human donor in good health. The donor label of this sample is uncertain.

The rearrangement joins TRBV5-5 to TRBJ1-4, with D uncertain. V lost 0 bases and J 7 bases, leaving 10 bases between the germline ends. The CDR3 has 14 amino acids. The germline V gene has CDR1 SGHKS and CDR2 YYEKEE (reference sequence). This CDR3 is CASSLGQNREKLFF. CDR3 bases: TGTGCCAGCAGCTTGGGTCAGAATCGTGAAAAACTGTTTTTT.

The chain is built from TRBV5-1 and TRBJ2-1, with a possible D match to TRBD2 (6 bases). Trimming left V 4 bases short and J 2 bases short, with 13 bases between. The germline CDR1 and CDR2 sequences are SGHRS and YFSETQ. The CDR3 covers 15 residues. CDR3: CASSPAGGTYNEQFF. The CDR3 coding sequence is TGCGCCAGCAGCCCCGCCGGGGGTACCTACAATGAGCAGTTCTTC.

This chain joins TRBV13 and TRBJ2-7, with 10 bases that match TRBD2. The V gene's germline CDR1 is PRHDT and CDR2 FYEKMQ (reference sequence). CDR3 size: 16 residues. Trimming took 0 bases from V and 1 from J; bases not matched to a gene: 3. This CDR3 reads CASSLGGGLASYEQYF. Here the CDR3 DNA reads TGTGCCAGCAGCTTAGGTGGGGGACTAGCGTCCTACGAGCAGTACTTC.

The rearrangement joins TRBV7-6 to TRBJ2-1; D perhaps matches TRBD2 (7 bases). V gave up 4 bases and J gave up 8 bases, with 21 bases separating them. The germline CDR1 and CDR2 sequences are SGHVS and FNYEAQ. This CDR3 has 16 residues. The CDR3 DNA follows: TGTGCCAGCAGCTCTGAGGGGGGGGCGGTGCTCCATGAGCAGTTCTTC. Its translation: CASSSEGGAVLHEQFF. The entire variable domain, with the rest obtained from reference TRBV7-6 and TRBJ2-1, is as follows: GAGVSQSPRYKVTKRGQDVALRCDPISGHVSLYWYRQALGQGPEFLTYFNYEAQQDKSGLPNDRFSAERPEGSISTLTIQRTEQRDSAMYRCASSSEGGAVLHEQFFGPGTRLTVL.

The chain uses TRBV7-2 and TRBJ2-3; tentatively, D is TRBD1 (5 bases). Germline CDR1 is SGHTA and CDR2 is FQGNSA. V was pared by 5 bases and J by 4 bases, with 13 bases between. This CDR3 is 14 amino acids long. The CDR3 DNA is TGTGCCAGCAGCCCGTACAGGTGGTCAGATACGCAGTATTTT. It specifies CASSPYRWSDTQYF.

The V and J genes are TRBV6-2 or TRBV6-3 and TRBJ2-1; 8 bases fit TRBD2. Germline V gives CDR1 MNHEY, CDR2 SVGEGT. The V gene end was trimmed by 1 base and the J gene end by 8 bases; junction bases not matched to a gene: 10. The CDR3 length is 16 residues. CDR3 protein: CASSYLQGGGSDEQFF. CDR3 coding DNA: TGTGCCAGCAGTTACTTACAGGGCGGGGGGAGCGATGAGCAGTTCTTC.

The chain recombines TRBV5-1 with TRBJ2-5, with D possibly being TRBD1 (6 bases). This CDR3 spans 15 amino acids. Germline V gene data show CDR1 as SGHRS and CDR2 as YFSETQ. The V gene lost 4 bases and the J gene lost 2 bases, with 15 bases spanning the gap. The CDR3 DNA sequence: TGCGCCAGCAGCGGGGCAGACAGGATGCAAGAGACCCAGTACTTC. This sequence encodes CASSGADRMQETQYF.

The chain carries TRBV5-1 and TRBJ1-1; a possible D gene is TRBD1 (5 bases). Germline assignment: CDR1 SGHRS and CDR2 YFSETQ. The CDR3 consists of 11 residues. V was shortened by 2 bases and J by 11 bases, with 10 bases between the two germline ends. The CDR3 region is CASSFLGEAFF. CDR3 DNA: TGCGCCAGCAGCTTTCTAGGGGAGGCTTTCTTT.

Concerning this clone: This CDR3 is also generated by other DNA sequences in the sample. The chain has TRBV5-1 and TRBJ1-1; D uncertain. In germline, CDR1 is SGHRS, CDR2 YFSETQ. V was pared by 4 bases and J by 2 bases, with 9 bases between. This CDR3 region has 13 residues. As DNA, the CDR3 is TGCGCCAGCAGCCTCGCAGGAAACACTGAAGCTTTCTTT. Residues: CASSLAGNTEAFF.

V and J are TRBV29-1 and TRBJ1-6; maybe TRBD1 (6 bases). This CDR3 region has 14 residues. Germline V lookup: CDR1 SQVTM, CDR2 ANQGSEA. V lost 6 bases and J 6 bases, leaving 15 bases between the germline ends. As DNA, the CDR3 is TGCAGCGTGCAGGCCGGGACACTTAATTCACCCCTCCACTTT. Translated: CSVQAGTLNSPLHF.

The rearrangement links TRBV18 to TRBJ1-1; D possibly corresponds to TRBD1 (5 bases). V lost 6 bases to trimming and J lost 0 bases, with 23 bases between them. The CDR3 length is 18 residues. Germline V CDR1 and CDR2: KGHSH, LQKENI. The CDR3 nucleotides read TGTGCCAGCTCCCCAACCATGACAGTCAACTACATGAACACTGAAGCTTTCTTT. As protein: CASSPTMTVNYMNTEAFF.

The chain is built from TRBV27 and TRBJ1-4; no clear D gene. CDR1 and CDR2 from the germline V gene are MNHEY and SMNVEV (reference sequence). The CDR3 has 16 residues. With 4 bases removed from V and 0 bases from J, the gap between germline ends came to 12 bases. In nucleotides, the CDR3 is TGTGCCAGCAGTTCTGGGGTCTTGACAACTAATGAAAAACTGTTTTTT. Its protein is CASSSGVLTTNEKLFF.

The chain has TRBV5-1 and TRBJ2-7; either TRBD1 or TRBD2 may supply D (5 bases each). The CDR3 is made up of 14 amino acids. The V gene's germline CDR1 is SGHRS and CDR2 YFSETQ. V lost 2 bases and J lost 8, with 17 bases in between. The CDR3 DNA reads TGCGCCAGCAGCTTCCCCAGGGCTGAGGGTAAGCAGTACTTC. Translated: CASSFPRAEGKQYF. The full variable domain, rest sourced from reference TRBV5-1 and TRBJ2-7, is KAGVTQTPRYLIKTRGQQVTLSCSPISGHRSVSWYQQTPGQGLQFLFEYFSETQRNKGNFPGRFSGRQFSNSRSEMNVSTLELGDSALYLCASSFPRAEGKQYFGPGTRLTVT.

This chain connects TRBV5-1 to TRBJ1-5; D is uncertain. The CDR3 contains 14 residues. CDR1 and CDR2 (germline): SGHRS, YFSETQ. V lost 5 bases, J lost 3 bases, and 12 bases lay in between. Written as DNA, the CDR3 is TGCGCCAGCAGTTACGGGGATAACAATCAGCCCCAGCATTTT. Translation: CASSYGDNNQPQHF.

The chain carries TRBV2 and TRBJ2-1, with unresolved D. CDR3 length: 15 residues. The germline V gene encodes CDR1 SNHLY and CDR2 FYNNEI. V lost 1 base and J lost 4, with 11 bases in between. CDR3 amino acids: CASSEGPRNYNEQFF. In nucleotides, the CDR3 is TGTGCCAGCAGTGAAGGGCCGAGAAATTACAATGAGCAGTTCTTC.

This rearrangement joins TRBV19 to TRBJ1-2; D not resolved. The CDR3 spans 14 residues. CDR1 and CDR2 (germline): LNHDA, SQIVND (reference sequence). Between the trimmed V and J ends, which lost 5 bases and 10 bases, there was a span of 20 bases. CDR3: CASSPPSDSGDYTF. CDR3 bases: TGTGCCAGTAGTCCGCCGTCGGATTCCGGTGACTACACCTTC. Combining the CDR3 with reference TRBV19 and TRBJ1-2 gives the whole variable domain DGGITQSPKYLFRKEGQNVTLSCEQNLNHDAMYWYRQDPGQGLRLIYYSQIVNDFQKGDIAEGYSVSREKKESFPLTVTSAQKNPTAFYLCASSPPSDSGDYTFGSGTRLTVV.

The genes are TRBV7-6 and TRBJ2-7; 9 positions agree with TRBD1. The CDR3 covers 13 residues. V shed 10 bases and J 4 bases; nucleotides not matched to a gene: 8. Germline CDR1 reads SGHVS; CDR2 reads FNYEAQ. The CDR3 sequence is CATSSGTGYEQYF. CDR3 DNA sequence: TGTGCCACCTCCTCAGGGACAGGGTACGAGCAGTACTTC.

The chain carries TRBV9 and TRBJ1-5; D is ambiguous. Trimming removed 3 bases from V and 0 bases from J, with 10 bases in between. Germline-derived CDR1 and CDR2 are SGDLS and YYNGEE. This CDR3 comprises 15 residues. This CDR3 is CASSADINSNQPQHF. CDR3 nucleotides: TGTGCCAGCAGCGCCGATATCAATAGCAATCAGCCCCAGCATTTT.

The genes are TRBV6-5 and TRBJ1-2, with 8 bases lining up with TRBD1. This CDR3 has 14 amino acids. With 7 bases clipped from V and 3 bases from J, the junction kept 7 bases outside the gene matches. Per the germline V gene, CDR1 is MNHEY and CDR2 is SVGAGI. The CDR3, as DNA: TGTGCCAGCACCAAAACAGGGGGATACTATGGCTACACCTTC. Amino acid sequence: CASTKTGGYYGYTF.

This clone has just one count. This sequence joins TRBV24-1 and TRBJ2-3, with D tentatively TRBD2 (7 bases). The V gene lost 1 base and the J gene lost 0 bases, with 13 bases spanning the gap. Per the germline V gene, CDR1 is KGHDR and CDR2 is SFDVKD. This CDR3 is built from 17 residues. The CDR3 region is CATSDFLAGASTDTQYF. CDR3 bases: TGTGCCACCAGTGATTTTCTGGCGGGGGCAAGCACAGATACGCAGTATTTT.

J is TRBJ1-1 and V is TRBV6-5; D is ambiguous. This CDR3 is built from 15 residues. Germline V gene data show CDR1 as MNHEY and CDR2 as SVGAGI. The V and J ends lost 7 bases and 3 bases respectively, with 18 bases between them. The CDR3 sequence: CASIPGEVGDTEAFF. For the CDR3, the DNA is TGTGCCAGCATTCCCGGAGAGGTGGGTGACACTGAAGCTTTCTTT.

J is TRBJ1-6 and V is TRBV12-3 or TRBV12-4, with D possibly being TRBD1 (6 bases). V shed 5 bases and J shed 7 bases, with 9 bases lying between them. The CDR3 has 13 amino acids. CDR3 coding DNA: TGTGCCAGCAGTAATCAGGGGAATTCACCCCTCCACTTT. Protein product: CASSNQGNSPLHF.

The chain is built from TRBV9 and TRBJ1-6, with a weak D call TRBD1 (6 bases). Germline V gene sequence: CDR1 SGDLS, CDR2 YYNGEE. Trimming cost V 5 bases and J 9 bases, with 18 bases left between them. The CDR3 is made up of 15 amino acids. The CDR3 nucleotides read TGTGCCAGCAGTGAAGGACAGAGCCCCCTTTCACCCCTCCACTTT. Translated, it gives CASSEGQSPLSPLHF.

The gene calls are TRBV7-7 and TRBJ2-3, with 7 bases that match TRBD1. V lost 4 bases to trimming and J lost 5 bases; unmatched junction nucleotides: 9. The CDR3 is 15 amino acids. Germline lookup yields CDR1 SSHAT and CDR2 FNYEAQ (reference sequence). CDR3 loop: CASSSAQGTEDTQYF. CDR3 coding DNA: TGTGCCAGCAGCTCAGCACAAGGGACAGAAGATACGCAGTATTTT.

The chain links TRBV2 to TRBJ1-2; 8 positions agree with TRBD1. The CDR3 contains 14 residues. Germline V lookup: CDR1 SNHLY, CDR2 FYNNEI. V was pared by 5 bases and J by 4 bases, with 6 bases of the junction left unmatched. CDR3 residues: CASSPGTGLYGYTF. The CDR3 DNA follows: TGTGCCAGCAGTCCCGGGACAGGACTCTATGGCTACACCTTC. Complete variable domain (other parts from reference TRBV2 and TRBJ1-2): EPEVTQTPSHQVTQMGQEVILRCVPISNHLYFYWYRQILGQKVEFLVSFYNNEISEKSEIFDDQFSVERPDGSNFTLKIRSTKLEDSAMYFCASSPGTGLYGYTFGSGTRLTVV.

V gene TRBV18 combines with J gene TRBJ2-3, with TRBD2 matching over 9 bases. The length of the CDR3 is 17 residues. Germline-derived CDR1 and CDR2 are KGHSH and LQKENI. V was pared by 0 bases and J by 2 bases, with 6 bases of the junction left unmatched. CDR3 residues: CASSPPRLAGSTDTQYF. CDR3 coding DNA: TGTGCCAGCTCACCACCCCGGCTAGCGGGGTCCACAGATACGCAGTATTTT.

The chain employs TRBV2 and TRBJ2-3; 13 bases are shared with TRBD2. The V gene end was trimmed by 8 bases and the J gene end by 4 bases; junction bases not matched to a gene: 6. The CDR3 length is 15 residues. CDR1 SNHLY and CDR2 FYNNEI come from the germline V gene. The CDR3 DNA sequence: TGTGCCAGCGGGGGGACTAGCGGGGACCCAGATACGCAGTATTTT. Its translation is CASGGTSGDPDTQYF.